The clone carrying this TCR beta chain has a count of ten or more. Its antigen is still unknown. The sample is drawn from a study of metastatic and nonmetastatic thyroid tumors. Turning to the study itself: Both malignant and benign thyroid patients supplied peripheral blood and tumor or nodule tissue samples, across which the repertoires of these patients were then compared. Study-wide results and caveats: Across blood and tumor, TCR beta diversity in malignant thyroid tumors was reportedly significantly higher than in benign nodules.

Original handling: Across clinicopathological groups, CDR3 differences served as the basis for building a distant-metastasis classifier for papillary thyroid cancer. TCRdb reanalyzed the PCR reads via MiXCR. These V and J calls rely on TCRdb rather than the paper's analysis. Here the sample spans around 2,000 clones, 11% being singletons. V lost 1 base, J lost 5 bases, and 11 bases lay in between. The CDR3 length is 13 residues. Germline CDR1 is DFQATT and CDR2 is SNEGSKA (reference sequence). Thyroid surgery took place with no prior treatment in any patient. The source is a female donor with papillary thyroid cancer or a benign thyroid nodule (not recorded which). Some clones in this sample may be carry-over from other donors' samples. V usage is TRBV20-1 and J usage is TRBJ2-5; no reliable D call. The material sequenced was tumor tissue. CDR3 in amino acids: CSARALDGETQYF. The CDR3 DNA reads TGCAGTGCTAGAGCATTAGACGGGGAGACCCAGTACTTC.